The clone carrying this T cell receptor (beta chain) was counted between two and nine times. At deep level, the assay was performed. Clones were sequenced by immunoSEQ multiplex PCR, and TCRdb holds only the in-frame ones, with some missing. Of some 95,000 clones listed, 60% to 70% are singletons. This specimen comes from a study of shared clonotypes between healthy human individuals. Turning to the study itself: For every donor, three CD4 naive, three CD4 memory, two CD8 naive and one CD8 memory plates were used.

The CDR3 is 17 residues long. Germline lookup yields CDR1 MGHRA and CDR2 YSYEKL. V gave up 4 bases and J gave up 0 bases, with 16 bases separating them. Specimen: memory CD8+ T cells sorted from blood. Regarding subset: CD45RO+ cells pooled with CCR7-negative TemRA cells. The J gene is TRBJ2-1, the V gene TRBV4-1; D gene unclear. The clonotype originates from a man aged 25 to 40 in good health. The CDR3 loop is CASSPPDGKSSYNEQFF. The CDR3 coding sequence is TGCGCCAGCAGCCCACCGGACGGAAAAAGCTCCTACAATGAGCAGTTCTTC.